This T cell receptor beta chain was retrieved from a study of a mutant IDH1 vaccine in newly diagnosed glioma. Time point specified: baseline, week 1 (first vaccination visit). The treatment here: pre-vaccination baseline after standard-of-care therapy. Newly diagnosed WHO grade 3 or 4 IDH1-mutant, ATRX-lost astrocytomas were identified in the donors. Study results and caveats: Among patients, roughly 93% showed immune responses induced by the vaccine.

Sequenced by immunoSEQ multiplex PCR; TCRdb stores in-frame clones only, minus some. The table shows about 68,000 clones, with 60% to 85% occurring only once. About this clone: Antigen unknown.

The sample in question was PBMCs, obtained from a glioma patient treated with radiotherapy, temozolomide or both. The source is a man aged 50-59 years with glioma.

Here the CDR3 DNA reads TGTGCCAGCAGCAAACAGGGATCCGAAACCTACGAGCAGTACTTC. The encoded protein is CASSKQGSETYEQYF. This chain links TRBV7-8 with TRBJ2-7; TRBD1 is a possible D gene (6 bases). CDR3 length: 15 residues. Germline lookup yields CDR1 SGHVS and CDR2 FQNEAQ. V was cut by 5 bases and J by 2 bases, with 16 bases left in between.